This entry is about one TCR beta chain. Germline V gene lookup returns CDR1 MDHEN and CDR2 SYDVKM. CDR3 length: 14 amino acids. V was pared by 2 bases and J by 5 bases, with 4 bases of the junction left unmatched. Measured with immunoSEQ multiplex PCR; TCRdb has only the in-frame clones, and not every one. The table has roughly 100,000 clones, approximately 86% seen once. This sample is drawn from a study of blood T cell repertoires in COVID-19. Across the whole study: The samples span acute and convalescent COVID-19 from the United States, Italy and Spain.

The sequence came from a woman of 80 years or more with acute or convalescent COVID-19. V and J are TRBV28 and TRBJ1-2, with TRBD1 matching 8 bases. Sequencing was done on a sample of peripheral blood. As DNA, the CDR3 is TGTGCCAGCAGTTTAGTAAGACAGGGGTATGGCTACACCTTC. This translates into CASSLVRQGYGYTF.